The source of this T cell receptor beta chain is a study of blood T cell repertoires in COVID-19. The authors' processing: It was from reference gene primer amplification that nucleated cell counts were estimated. The assay was immunoSEQ multiplex PCR, and TCRdb's table has in-frame clones only and misses some. The DNA gave D and trimming, while V, J and clone size come from that table. Here the sample spans fewer than 85,000 clones, 88% being singletons. The CDR3 is made up of 15 amino acids. Trimming at V came to 3 bases and at J to 8 bases, leaving 8 bases not matched to a gene. Germline V gene sequence: CDR1 SGHRS, CDR2 YFSETQ.

This sequence originates from a human donor in a cohort sampled during active COVID-19. The sample taken for sequencing was peripheral blood. The V and J genes are TRBV5-1 and TRBJ2-1, with 10 bases identical to TRBD1. CDR3 nucleotide sequence: TGCGCCAGCAGCTCAATGGGACAGGGGATCGATGAGCAGTTCTTC. This sequence encodes CASSSMGQGIDEQFF. The full variable domain, in which reference TRBV5-1 and TRBJ2-1 provide the parts outside the CDR3, is KAGVTQTPRYLIKTRGQQVTLSCSPISGHRSVSWYQQTPGQGLQFLFEYFSETQRNKGNFPGRFSGRQFSNSRSEMNVSTLELGDSALYLCASSSMGQGIDEQFFGPGTRLTVL.